The 32 T cell receptor beta chains below were found in one sample sequenced in a study of blood T cell repertoires in COVID-19. TCRdb keeps only in-frame clones here, not all; method: immunoSEQ multiplex PCR. In the table there are about 240,000 clones, about four fifths of which are singletons. The material sequenced was peripheral blood. The origin of the receptors is a man aged 50-60 years with acute or convalescent COVID-19.

J is TRBJ1-2 and V is TRBV25-1; D possibly corresponds to TRBD1 (5 bases). This CDR3 is 15 amino acids long. V shed 3 bases and J shed 2 bases, with 13 bases lying between them. Looked up from germline, CDR1 is MGHDK and CDR2 is SYGVNS. CDR3 in amino acids: CASSDPGVPNYGYTF. In DNA form, the CDR3 reads TGTGCCAGCAGTGACCCGGGGGTCCCCAACTATGGCTACACCTTC.

The chain is built from TRBV5-6 and TRBJ1-6; 10 bases agree with TRBD1. This CDR3 region has 17 residues. The germline V gene encodes CDR1 SGHDT and CDR2 YYEEEE. Germline trimming cut 1 base from V and 8 bases from J; bases unmatched to any gene: 9. The CDR3 coding sequence is TGTGCCAGCAGCTTGATTAGACAGGGGGCGCGGTATTCACCCCTCCACTTT. It specifies CASSLIRQGARYSPLHF.

There are a few counts of this clone. The chain recombines TRBV10-3 with TRBJ2-7; no definite D call. The CDR3 covers 14 residues. V gave up 7 bases and J gave up 2 bases, with 15 bases separating them. Germline V gene sequence: CDR1 ENHRY, CDR2 SYGVKD. The CDR3 loop reads CAITAGREPYEQYF. The CDR3 DNA is TGTGCCATCACCGCAGGCCGCGAACCCTACGAGCAGTACTTC.

The V and J genes are TRBV10-2 and TRBJ2-3; TRBD1 matches at 8 bases. The CDR3 spans 12 residues. J lost 5 bases, V lost 8 bases, and 3 bases had no gene match. The germline CDR1 and CDR2 sequences are WSHSY and SAAADI. CDR3 in DNA: TGCGCCAGCGATGGACAGGGAGATACGCAGTATTTT. This sequence encodes CASDGQGDTQYF.

The chain couples TRBV11-3 to TRBJ2-7; D possibly corresponds to TRBD2 (5 bases). The germline V and J ends were trimmed by 1 base and 9 bases, with 10 bases remaining between them. The CDR3 has 12 amino acids. Germline V CDR1 and CDR2: SGHNT, YENEEA. CDR3 loop: CASSLAGLPQYF. CDR3 bases: TGTGCCAGCAGCTTAGCCGGACTTCCGCAGTACTTC.

The chain recombines TRBV9 with TRBJ2-5; D perhaps matches TRBD2 (5 bases). V dropped 4 bases and J dropped 2 bases, with 15 bases sitting between them. CDR3 length: 15 residues. CDR1 is SGDLS, CDR2 YYNGEE, per germline. CDR3 protein: CASSPRLPPQETQYF. The CDR3 coding sequence is TGTGCCAGCAGCCCCCGACTACCCCCACAAGAGACCCAGTACTTC.

The chain recombines TRBV27 with TRBJ2-7; D remains unclear. CDR1 and CDR2 from the germline V gene are MNHEY and SMNVEV (reference sequence). This CDR3 is 15 amino acids long. With 3 bases removed from V and 1 base from J, the gap between germline ends came to 13 bases. CDR3 DNA sequence: TGTGCCAGCAGTTTTTCGTGGAGCCTTTCCTACGAGCAGTACTTC. This encodes CASSFSWSLSYEQYF.

This clone appeared once. The chain couples TRBV25-1 to TRBJ1-1; D remains unclear. Germline CDR1 MGHDK, CDR2 SYGVNS. This CDR3 region has 12 residues. V was clipped by 2 bases and J by 8 bases, with 9 bases between them. This chain's CDR3 is CASSEGGWEAFF. CDR3 coding DNA: TGTGCCAGCAGTGAAGGAGGGTGGGAAGCTTTCTTT.

CDR3 protein: CASSVGGTGEREKLFF. The CDR3 DNA reads as TGTGCCAGCAGCGTAGGGGGGACAGGGGAACGTGAAAAACTGTTTTTT. The gene calls are TRBV9 and TRBJ1-4, with 10 bases fitting TRBD1. The length of the CDR3 is 16 residues. The germline gives CDR1 SGDLS, CDR2 YYNGEE. Trimming cost V 0 bases and J 7 bases; bases outside gene matches: 6.

J is TRBJ2-5 and V is TRBV11-1, with D perhaps TRBD1 (6 bases). V lost 5 bases and J 3 bases, leaving 19 bases between the germline ends. This CDR3 has 16 amino acids. Germline loops: CDR1 SGHAT, CDR2 FQDESV (reference sequence). CDR3 in DNA: TGTGCCAGCAGCCGGCGGGCGAGACAGGCAAAAGAGACCCAGTACTTC. It encodes CASSRRARQAKETQYF.

The chain joins TRBV5-6 to TRBJ1-1, with a possible D match to TRBD1 (6 bases). The V end was cut by 3 bases, the J end by 1 base, with 13 bases between. Germline values: CDR1 SGHDT, CDR2 YYEEEE. The CDR3 totals 15 residues. The CDR3 loop reads CASSSGHSWNTEAFF. The CDR3 DNA is TGTGCCAGCAGCTCGGGACATTCCTGGAACACTGAAGCTTTCTTT.

The chain links TRBV5-4 to TRBJ2-6; a weak D match, TRBD2 (5 bases). Deletions cut 1 base from V and 0 bases from J, with 11 bases between. This CDR3 comprises 17 residues. CDR1 and CDR2 from the germline V gene are SGHNT and YYREEE (reference sequence). Written as DNA, the CDR3 is TGTGCCAGCAGCTTGATGGCTGGGAGCTCTGGGGCCAACGTCCTGACTTTC. Its protein product is CASSLMAGSSGANVLTF.

The chain uses TRBV4-2 and TRBJ2-3, with 8 positions matching TRBD2. This CDR3 spans 16 amino acids. Germline loops: CDR1 LGHNA, CDR2 YNFKEQ. J gave up 5 bases and V 3 bases, and 10 bases lay outside the gene matches. The CDR3 DNA sequence: TGTGCCAGCAGCCACCGGGAGGGAGGGAATAGAGATACGCAGTATTTT. Protein: CASSHREGGNRDTQYF.

The rearrangement links TRBV7-8 to TRBJ1-2; D is ambiguous. There are 14 residues in the CDR3. The V end was cut by 1 base, the J end by 2 bases, with 8 bases between. CDR1 is SGHVS, CDR2 FQNEAQ, per germline. The CDR3 sequence is CASSLEARNYGYTF. DNA of the CDR3: TGTGCCAGCAGCTTAGAAGCACGAAACTATGGCTACACCTTC.

This sequence joins TRBV6-1 and TRBJ2-7, with a tentative D call TRBD2 (6 bases). Trimming took off 3 bases at V and 0 bases at J, with 12 bases between the two ends. The CDR3 sequence is 15 residues long. The germline gives CDR1 MNHNS, CDR2 SASEGT. CDR3 protein: CASSDGTSISYEQYF. In DNA form, the CDR3 reads TGTGCCAGCAGTGACGGGACTTCGATCTCCTACGAGCAGTACTTC.

The CDR3 region has the DNA TGTGCCAGCAGCTCGCAAGCGGGAGACTTCAGAGAGACCCAGTACTTC. This translates into CASSSQAGDFRETQYF. This chain joins TRBV7-9 and TRBJ2-5; the match to TRBD2 covers 8 bases. V was clipped by 4 bases and J by 4 bases; unmatched bases: 11. CDR3 length: 16 amino acids. Per germline, CDR1 SEHNR and CDR2 FQNEAQ (reference sequence).

The rearrangement links TRBV9 to TRBJ1-1; TRBD1 matches 7 bases. CDR1 is SGDLS and CDR2 is YYNGEE in the germline V gene. The CDR3 loop spans 16 amino acids. J gave up 0 bases and V 3 bases, and 8 bases lay outside the gene matches. CDR3 coding DNA: TGTGCCAGCAGCGCCCCGGGACAGAGTATGAACACTGAAGCTTTCTTT. It specifies CASSAPGQSMNTEAFF.

J is TRBJ1-3 and V is TRBV5-4; no clear D gene. V lost 4 bases and J 6 bases, leaving 11 bases between the germline ends. CDR1 is SGHNT, CDR2 YYREEE, per germline (reference sequence). The CDR3 contains 13 residues. The DNA of the CDR3 is TGTGCCAGCAGCCTGAACAGTGCAAACACCATATATTTT. It encodes CASSLNSANTIYF.

This clone showed up just a few times. The chain is built from TRBV6-5 and TRBJ1-1, with 9 bases fitting TRBD1. CDR1 and CDR2 from the germline V gene are MNHEY and SVGAGI. The CDR3 extends over 14 amino acids. The V and J ends lost 1 base and 5 bases, in that order; junction bases with no gene match: 2. In nucleotides, the CDR3 is TGTGCCAGCAGTTACTTGGACAGGGGTACTGAAGCTTTCTTT. Translated: CASSYLDRGTEAFF.

The chain employs TRBV3-1 (or the pseudogene TRBV3-2) and TRBJ2-7; D uncertain. Trimming stripped 1 base from V and 0 bases from J, with 10 bases between. The CDR3 is 15 residues long. Germline CDR1 LGHDT, CDR2 YNNKEL (reference sequence). The CDR3 protein is CASSQGGLSSYEQYF. The CDR3 region has the DNA TGTGCCAGCAGCCAAGGCGGTCTCAGCTCCTACGAGCAGTACTTC.

This chain links TRBV3-1 (or the pseudogene TRBV3-2) with TRBJ1-2; 7 nucleotides align to TRBD1. From germline, CDR1 is LGHDT and CDR2 YNNKEL (reference sequence). The CDR3 totals 13 residues. The junction had 3 bases not matched to a gene; V was cut back by 4 bases and J by 4 bases. The CDR3 protein is CASSRDRAYGYTF. In DNA, the CDR3 is TGTGCCAGCAGCCGAGACAGGGCCTATGGCTACACCTTC.

V is TRBV2 and J is TRBJ2-1; D is unresolved. Germline-derived CDR1 and CDR2 are SNHLY and FYNNEI. The length of the CDR3 is 15 residues. V shed 3 bases and J shed 0 bases, with 9 bases lying between them. CDR3 residues: CASSDLVSSYNEQFF. The CDR3 DNA sequence: TGTGCCAGCAGTGATTTGGTTAGCTCCTACAATGAGCAGTTCTTC.

The rearrangement uses TRBV5-1 and TRBJ2-7; TRBD2 agrees at 9 bases. Germline V gene lookup returns CDR1 SGHRS and CDR2 YFSETQ. The V gene end was trimmed by 0 bases and the J gene end by 7 bases; junction bases not matched to a gene: 8. This CDR3 spans 15 amino acids. The CDR3 region has the DNA TGCGCCAGCAGCTTGGTAGCGGGGGATTCGTTAGAGCAGTACTTC. Its translation: CASSLVAGDSLEQYF.

This sequence joins TRBV18 and TRBJ1-2, with a tentative D call TRBD1 (6 bases). The CDR3 covers 15 residues. Germline assignment: CDR1 KGHSH and CDR2 LQKENI. V was cut by 1 base and J by 0 bases, with 9 bases left in between. CDR3 amino acids: CASSPRQDSNYGYTF. The CDR3 DNA sequence: TGTGCCAGCTCACCACGACAGGACTCTAACTATGGCTACACCTTC.

The chain carries TRBV7-9 and TRBJ1-2; D may be TRBD1 (6 bases). The V end lost 8 bases, the J end lost 4 bases, and 14 bases lay between the germline ends. CDR3 length: 13 residues. In germline, CDR1 is SEHNR, CDR2 FQNEAQ (reference sequence). In nucleotides, the CDR3 is TGTGCCAGCGTAGCGGGGGCGATCTATGGCTACACCTTC. Amino acid sequence: CASVAGAIYGYTF.

Turning to this clone: Within the sample, other DNA sequences also encode this same CDR3. The chain combines TRBV5-1 with TRBJ1-5, with D perhaps TRBD1 (5 bases). The CDR3 runs to 13 residues. The germline V and J ends were trimmed by 5 bases and 4 bases, with 10 bases remaining between them. In germline, CDR1 is SGHRS, CDR2 YFSETQ. CDR3 sequence (DNA): TGCGCCAGCAGTCCTGACAGAAATCAGCCCCAGCATTTT. Protein: CASSPDRNQPQHF.

The gene calls are TRBV7-2 and TRBJ2-2; maybe TRBD2 (5 bases). Germline V gene data show CDR1 as SGHTA and CDR2 as FQGNSA. V lost 8 bases to trimming and J lost 5 bases, with 12 bases between them. This CDR3 has 13 residues. The CDR3 reads CASRPRGTGELFF. DNA of the CDR3: TGTGCCAGCCGACCCAGAGGGACCGGGGAGCTGTTTTTT.

This chain connects TRBV2 to TRBJ2-2, with TRBD1 matching over 7 bases. The length of the CDR3 is 15 residues. With 8 bases clipped from V and 5 bases from J, the junction kept 11 bases outside the gene matches. Germline V lookup: CDR1 SNHLY, CDR2 FYNNEI. The CDR3 DNA reads TGTGCCAGCTTCCCTGGGACAGTATCAACCGGGGAGCTGTTTTTT. Residues: CASFPGTVSTGELFF.

This chain joins TRBV28 and TRBJ2-3; D might be TRBD2 (6 bases). CDR3 length: 15 residues. Trimming took off 5 bases at V and 11 bases at J, with 23 bases between the two ends. Per germline, CDR1 MDHEN and CDR2 SYDVKM. The CDR3 DNA reads as TGTGCCAGCAGTCCCCCGGGGGATGGCGGGATAGAGCAGTATTTT. It encodes CASSPPGDGGIEQYF.

This clone was picked up one time. The genes are TRBV2 and TRBJ2-7; possibly TRBD1 for D (6 bases). CDR1 is SNHLY and CDR2 is FYNNEI in the germline V gene. The CDR3 sequence is 13 residues long. Trimming removed 7 bases from V and 1 base from J, with 11 bases in between. CDR3 residues: CASNPGQSYEQYF. CDR3 in DNA: TGTGCCAGCAACCCCGGACAGTCCTACGAGCAGTACTTC.

The V and J genes are TRBV9 and TRBJ1-1; D gene ambiguous. Trimming cost V 1 base and J 3 bases, with 10 bases left between them. The CDR3 is 14 residues long. Germline V CDR1 and CDR2: SGDLS, YYNGEE. The CDR3 sequence is CASSVTPGDTEAFF. DNA for the CDR3: TGTGCCAGCAGCGTAACCCCCGGGGACACTGAAGCTTTCTTT.

The chain links TRBV4-1 to TRBJ2-2, with 8 bases aligning to TRBD2. The CDR3 is 15 amino acids. Unmatched junction bases numbered 4, after V lost 5 bases and J lost 2 bases. Germline CDR1 and CDR2: MGHRA and YSYEKL. CDR3 loop: CASSSAGVNTGELFF. The CDR3 DNA follows: TGCGCCAGCAGCTCAGCGGGAGTTAACACCGGGGAGCTGTTTTTT.